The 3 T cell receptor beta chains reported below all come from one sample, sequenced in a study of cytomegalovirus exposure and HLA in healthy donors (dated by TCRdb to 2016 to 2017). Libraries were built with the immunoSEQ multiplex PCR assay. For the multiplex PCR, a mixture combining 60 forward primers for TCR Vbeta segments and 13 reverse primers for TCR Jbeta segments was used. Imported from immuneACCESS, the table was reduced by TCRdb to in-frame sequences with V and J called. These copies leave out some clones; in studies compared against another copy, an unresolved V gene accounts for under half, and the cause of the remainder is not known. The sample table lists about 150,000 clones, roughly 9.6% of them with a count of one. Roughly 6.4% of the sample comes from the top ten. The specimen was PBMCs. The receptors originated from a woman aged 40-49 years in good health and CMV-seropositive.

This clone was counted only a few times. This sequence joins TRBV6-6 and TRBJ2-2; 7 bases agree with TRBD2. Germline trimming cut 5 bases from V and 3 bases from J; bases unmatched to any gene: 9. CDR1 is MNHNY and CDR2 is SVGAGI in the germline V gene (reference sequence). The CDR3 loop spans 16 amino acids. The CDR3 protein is CASSKGLPYDTGELFF. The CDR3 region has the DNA TGTGCCAGCAGTAAGGGACTACCTTACGACACCGGGGAGCTGTTTTTT.

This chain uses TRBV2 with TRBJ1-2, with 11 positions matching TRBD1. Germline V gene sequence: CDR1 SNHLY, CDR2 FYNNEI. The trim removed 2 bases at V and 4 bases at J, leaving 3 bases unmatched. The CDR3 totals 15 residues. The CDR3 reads CASSEFGTGGYGYTF. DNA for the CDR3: TGTGCCAGCAGTGAATTTGGGACAGGGGGCTATGGCTACACCTTC.

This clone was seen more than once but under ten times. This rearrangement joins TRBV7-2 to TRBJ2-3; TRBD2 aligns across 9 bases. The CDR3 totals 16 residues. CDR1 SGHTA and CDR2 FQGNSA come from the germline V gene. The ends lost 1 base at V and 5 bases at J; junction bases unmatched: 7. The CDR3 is CASSLVGGGAIDTQYF. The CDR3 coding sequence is TGTGCCAGCAGCTTAGTTGGCGGGGGGGCCATAGATACGCAGTATTTT.